This TCR beta chain was profiled in a study of cytomegalovirus exposure and HLA in healthy donors. Study-level information: Genetic ancestry analysis placed approximately 80% of the 398 donors that were genotyped in the Caucasian-associated cluster. General study points: TCR sequences were mostly rare, though some public TCRs occurred in many donors. Judged likely to be a sequencing artifact was a cluster of highly shared sequence variants.

PCR involved 60 Vbeta and 13 Jbeta primers. In the study's own analysis: Later, 65 million to 90 million unique TCR beta chains were counted in an analysis, and about 12 million of them were shared. The table came from immunoSEQ multiplex PCR; TCRdb's copy has only in-frame clones and leaves some out. The V and J calls and the clone size are those of that table, but D and trimming were determined from the DNA. The sample lists around 150,000 clones, roughly 80% seen once, with about 1.5% in the top ten. V lost 2 bases and J lost 2, with 10 bases in between. The germline CDR1 and CDR2 sequences are MNHNS and SASEGT. This CDR3 spans 15 amino acids. This clone occurred a few times. What it binds is unknown.

The sample consisted of PBMCs. The receptor was derived from a woman aged 25 to 39 in good health and CMV-seronegative. The chain links TRBV6-1 to TRBJ1-5, with a weak D call TRBD1 (5 bases). DNA of the CDR3: TGTGCCAGCAGTGAAAATGGGGCCGGCAATCAGCCCCAGCATTTT. As protein: CASSENGAGNQPQHF.